These 30 T cell receptor beta chains originate from one sample sequenced in a study of T cells after yellow fever vaccination. One entry per CDR3 protein, called by TCRdb with MiXCR from the 5' RACE reads. The table shows roughly 110,000 distinct CDR3 sequences, with 8.4% occurring only once. The sequencing used CD8+ T cells sorted from PBMCs, collected 45 days after the yellow fever booster vaccination. The receptors come from a man between 25 and 39 years old who received the YFV17D yellow fever vaccine.

This clonotype was detected many times. The J gene is TRBJ2-2, the V gene TRBV3-1; D is unresolved. The CDR3 contains 18 residues. CDR1 is LGHDT, CDR2 YNNKEL, per germline (reference sequence). V shed 4 bases and J shed 2 bases, with 20 bases lying between them. CDR3 DNA sequence: TGTGCCAGCAGCCGCACCCCTACTGGCGCTCCAAACACCGGGGAGCTGTTTTTT. It codes for CASSRTPTGAPNTGELFF. Looking up the rest from reference TRBV3-1 and TRBJ2-2 gives the full variable domain: DTAVSQTPKYLVTQMGNDKSIKCEQNLGHDTMYWYKQDSKKFLKIMFSYNNKELIINETVPNRFSPKSPDKAHLNLHINSLELGDSAVYFCASSRTPTGAPNTGELFFGEGSRLTVL.

This clonotype occurred many times. The gene calls are TRBV7-2 and TRBJ2-1, with TRBD2 matching 12 bases. V was pared by 2 bases and J by 7 bases, with 6 bases of the junction left unmatched. This CDR3 region has 16 residues. The germline V gene has CDR1 SGHTA and CDR2 FQGNSA. The CDR3: CASSLLAGGPMNEQFF. The CDR3 DNA reads TGTGCCAGCAGCTTACTAGCGGGAGGGCCTATGAATGAGCAGTTCTTC. The variable domain in full, completed from reference TRBV7-2 and TRBJ2-1, reads GAGVSQSPSNKVTEKGKDVELRCDPISGHTALYWYRQSLGQGLEFLIYFQGNSAPDKSGLPSDRFSAERTGGSVSTLTIQRTQQEDSAVYLCASSLLAGGPMNEQFFGPGTRLTVL.

This clonotype has a count of ten or more. The CDR3 nucleotides read TGTGCCAGCAGCTTAGGCCCTCTAGCGGGAGACTACAATGAGCAGTTCTTC. It specifies CASSLGPLAGDYNEQFF. This chain joins TRBV11-2 and TRBJ2-1, with TRBD2 matching over 10 bases. Germline trimming cut 1 base from V and 3 bases from J; bases unmatched to any gene: 6. Germline loops: CDR1 SGHAT, CDR2 FQNNGV. The CDR3 totals 17 residues.

There are many counts of this clonotype. The J gene is TRBJ1-5, the V gene TRBV6-2 or TRBV6-3; D is undetermined. CDR3 length: 15 amino acids. Germline V gene data show CDR1 as MNHEY and CDR2 as SVGEGT. V dropped 0 bases and J dropped 4 bases, with 10 bases sitting between them. CDR3 loop: CASSYSTARNQPQHF. The CDR3 nucleotides are TGTGCCAGCAGTTACTCGACGGCTAGAAATCAGCCCCAGCATTTT.

This clonotype was found a few times. The V gene is TRBV4-2, the J gene TRBJ2-7; D is perhaps TRBD2 (5 bases). This CDR3 has 14 residues. V lost 0 bases and J 3 bases, leaving 9 bases between the germline ends. Germline V gene data show CDR1 as LGHNA and CDR2 as YNFKEQ. CDR3 sequence: CASSQDGGHYEQYF. For the CDR3, the DNA is TGTGCCAGCAGCCAAGATGGAGGCCACTACGAGCAGTACTTC.

The rearrangement joins TRBV5-8 to TRBJ2-5; unclear D gene. There are 13 residues in the CDR3. V shed 2 bases and J shed 5 bases, with 10 bases lying between them. CDR1 SGHTS and CDR2 YDEGEE come from the germline V gene. DNA of the CDR3: TGTGCCAGCAGCTTAAAGGGATGGGAGACCCAGTACTTC. Its translation is CASSLKGWETQYF.

This clonotype has a handful of counts. The rearrangement links TRBV5-5 to TRBJ2-5; D not resolved. Trimming took 1 base from V and 1 from J, leaving 8 bases between them. This CDR3 comprises 14 residues. Germline values: CDR1 SGHKS, CDR2 YYEKEE (reference sequence). The CDR3 sequence is CASSLPAGQETQYF. The CDR3 coding sequence is TGTGCCAGCAGCTTGCCGGCAGGCCAAGAGACCCAGTACTTC. The full variable domain, in which reference TRBV5-5 and TRBJ2-5 provide the parts outside the CDR3, is DAGVTQSPTHLIKTRGQQVTLRCSPISGHKSVSWYQQVLGQGPQFIFQYYEKEERGRGNFPDRFSARQFPNYSSELNVNALLLGDSALYLCASSLPAGQETQYFGPGTRLLVL.

This clonotype was observed many times. The rearrangement links TRBV24-1 to TRBJ2-3, with a weak D call TRBD2 (5 bases). Germline CDR1 KGHDR, CDR2 SFDVKD. V lost 3 bases and J 3 bases, leaving 6 bases between the germline ends. This CDR3 contains 13 residues. CDR3 sequence: CATSDRRTDTQYF. The CDR3 coding sequence is TGTGCCACCAGTGATCGGAGGACAGATACGCAGTATTTT.

Concerning this clonotype itself: Just one base apart from a much larger clone, this may be a read error. This rearrangement joins TRBV3-1 to TRBJ2-5, with 7 bases lining up with TRBD2. V lost 5 bases to trimming and J lost 2 bases; unmatched junction nucleotides: 8. The CDR3 consists of 15 residues. Germline CDR1 LGHDT, CDR2 YNNKEL (reference sequence). The CDR3 spells CASSNPRAGQETQYF. The DNA of the CDR3 is TGTGCCAGCAGCAACCCTCGAGCGGGGCAAGAGACCCAGTACTTC.

There are many counts of this clonotype. The chain carries TRBV20-1 and TRBJ2-3; 7 nucleotides line up with TRBD2. J was trimmed by 0 bases and V by 0 bases; bases with no gene match: 18. The CDR3 loop spans 20 amino acids. Germline CDR1 DFQATT, CDR2 SNEGSKA (reference sequence). The CDR3 nucleotides are TGCAGTGCTAGAGATCCTTTGATGGCTAGCGGCGCTCTCAGCACAGATACGCAGTATTTT. Translating gives CSARDPLMASGALSTDTQYF.

The sample holds a few counts of this clonotype. V usage is TRBV4-3 and J usage is TRBJ2-1, with 10 bases that match TRBD2. CDR1 and CDR2 (germline): LGHNA, YSLEER. V shed 0 bases, J shed 9 bases, and the junction held 14 bases outside the gene matches. The CDR3 spans 18 residues. CDR3 in amino acids: CASSQDRPSGSSDSEQFF. CDR3 coding DNA: TGCGCCAGCAGCCAAGATCGGCCTAGCGGGAGTTCTGACAGTGAGCAGTTCTTC.

This clonotype has at least ten counts. The chain couples TRBV28 to TRBJ2-1, with 13 nucleotides matching TRBD2. V trimming: 1 base; J trimming: 5 bases; junction bases outside the gene matches: 5. The length of the CDR3 is 17 residues. Germline CDR1 and CDR2: MDHEN and SYDVKM. The CDR3 DNA reads TGTGCCAGCAGTTTATTTCCGGGACTAGCGGGGCACAATGAGCAGTTCTTC. As protein: CASSLFPGLAGHNEQFF.

This clonotype was seen many times. The chain is built from TRBV6-2 or TRBV6-3 and TRBJ2-1, with D unclear. CDR3 length: 15 residues. In germline, CDR1 is MNHEY, CDR2 SVGEGT. The V gene lost 2 bases and the J gene lost 3 bases, with 11 bases spanning the gap. The CDR3 region is CASSYKYADYNEQFF. As DNA, the CDR3 is TGTGCCAGCAGTTACAAGTACGCGGACTACAATGAGCAGTTCTTC.

This clonotype was seen more than once but under ten times. V usage is TRBV15 and J usage is TRBJ1-5; D call uncertain. The CDR3 sequence is 18 residues long. Germline V gives CDR1 LNHNV, CDR2 YYDKDF (reference sequence). The V end was cut by 0 bases, the J end by 5 bases, with 20 bases between. CDR3 DNA: TGTGCCACCAGCAGAGATCTGATCGTCACAGCCGGGGATCAGCCCCAGCATTTT. It translates to CATSRDLIVTAGDQPQHF.

Worth noting for this clonotype: The likely explanation is a read error, given a far larger clone one base away. The gene calls are TRBV5-1 and TRBJ2-7, with a possible D match to TRBD2 (6 bases). Germline V gene data show CDR1 as SGHRS and CDR2 as YFSETQ. The CDR3 contains 13 residues. The CDR3 region is CARSLGGTYEQYF. For the CDR3, the DNA is TGCGCCAGAAGCTTGGGGGGAACCTACGAGCAGTACTTC. Together with reference TRBV5-1 and TRBJ2-7, the CDR3 gives the full variable domain: KAGVTQTPRYLIKTRGQQVTLSCSPISGHRSVSWYQQTPGQGLQFLFEYFSETQRNKGNFPGRFSGRQFSNSRSEMNVSTLELGDSALYLCARSLGGTYEQYFGPGTRLTVT.

The gene calls are TRBV19 and TRBJ2-2; TRBD2 matches at 7 bases. J gave up 7 bases and V 6 bases, and 5 bases lay outside the gene matches. The germline gives CDR1 LNHDA, CDR2 SQIVND (reference sequence). The CDR3 sequence is 13 residues long. The CDR3 loop is CASSPTSVGELFF. DNA for the CDR3: TGTGCCAGTAGCCCCACTAGCGTCGGGGAGCTGTTTTTT.

There are many counts of this clonotype. The chain is built from TRBV9 and TRBJ1-4, with TRBD1 matching 7 bases. In germline, CDR1 is SGDLS, CDR2 YYNGEE. The CDR3 has 15 amino acids. Trimming at V came to 0 bases and at J to 8 bases, leaving 7 bases not matched to a gene. This CDR3 reads CASSVGRDSGEKLFF. CDR3 in DNA: TGTGCCAGCAGCGTAGGCCGGGACAGCGGGGAAAAACTGTTTTTT.

At least ten counts were recorded for this clonotype. V usage is TRBV27 and J usage is TRBJ2-1; TRBD2 matches at 9 bases. The V gene end was trimmed by 5 bases and the J gene end by 10 bases; junction bases not matched to a gene: 9. This CDR3 is 14 amino acids long. Germline values: CDR1 MNHEY, CDR2 SMNVEV (reference sequence). The CDR3 nucleotides read TGTGCCAGCAGTCCACCAGCGGGAGGCACGGAGCAGTTCTTC. As protein: CASSPPAGGTEQFF.

DNA for the CDR3: TGTGCCAGCAGGGCAGTTAACACCGGGGAGCTGTTTTTT. The encoded protein is CASRAVNTGELFF. J is TRBJ2-2 and V is TRBV27; D gene unclear. V lost 6 bases and J lost 2, with 7 bases in between. The CDR3 sequence is 13 residues long. Germline V gene sequence: CDR1 MNHEY, CDR2 SMNVEV (reference sequence).

At least ten counts were recorded for this clonotype. The CDR3 coding sequence is TGTGCCAGCAGCTTGCCAGATTATGAGCAGTTCTTC. Residues: CASSLPDYEQFF. J is TRBJ2-1 and V is TRBV11-2; D gene unclear. This CDR3 is built from 12 residues. CDR1 is SGHAT and CDR2 is FQNNGV in the germline V gene. V was clipped by 3 bases and J by 8 bases, with 8 bases between them. Combining the CDR3 with reference TRBV11-2 and TRBJ2-1 gives the whole variable domain EAGVAQSPRYKIIEKRQSVAFWCNPISGHATLYWYQQILGQGPKLLIQFQNNGVVDDSQLPKDRFSAERLKGVDSTLKIQPAKLEDSAVYLCASSLPDYEQFFGPGTRLTVL.

The chain uses TRBV21-1 and TRBJ2-5; TRBD2 is taken as the D call from the table, unchecked against the DNA. TRBV21-1 corresponds to a pseudogene. This CDR3 is 18 amino acids long. CDR3 region: CASSKASGRALGGETQYF. In DNA form, the CDR3 reads TGTGCCAGCAGCAAGGCTAGCGGGAGGGCCCTGGGTGGAGAGACCCAGTACTTC.

Regarding this clonotype: This could be a read error, since a much larger clone is one nucleotide away. V and J are TRBV18 and TRBJ2-1, with TRBD2 matching 14 bases. The CDR3 covers 17 residues. The germline CDR1 and CDR2 sequences are KGHSH and LQKENI. The CDR3 region has the DNA TGTGCCAGCTCACGAGGGACTAGCGGGAGCTCCTACAATGAGCAGTTATTC. Its translation: CASSRGTSGSSYNEQLF.

Many counts were recorded for this clonotype. The rearrangement joins TRBV3-1 to TRBJ2-2; 10 nucleotides agree with TRBD2. Germline lookup yields CDR1 LGHDT and CDR2 YNNKEL (reference sequence). V was clipped by 4 bases and J by 3 bases; unmatched bases: 5. The CDR3 runs 16 residues. The CDR3 nucleotides are TGTGCCAGCAGCCTTAGCGGGAGGAAAGACACCGGGGAGCTGTTTTTT. Amino acids: CASSLSGRKDTGELFF.

This clonotype was detected only a few times. The chain couples TRBV19 to TRBJ2-1, with 8 bases aligning to TRBD1. The germline gives CDR1 LNHDA, CDR2 SQIVND (reference sequence). CDR3 length: 15 amino acids. V shed 3 bases and J 2 bases; nucleotides not matched to a gene: 3. Written as DNA, the CDR3 is TGTGCCAGTAGTATCTACAGGGGGACCTACAATGAGCAGTTCTTC. This translates into CASSIYRGTYNEQFF.

This clonotype was picked up a small number of times. The V call is TRBV18, the J call TRBJ2-7; D is unresolved. Deletions cut 2 bases from V and 3 bases from J, with 11 bases between. CDR3 length: 14 residues. The germline V gene has CDR1 KGHSH and CDR2 LQKENI. The CDR3 sequence is CASSPIENRYEQYF. The CDR3 nucleotides read TGTGCCAGCTCACCAATAGAAAACCGCTACGAGCAGTACTTC.

The J gene is TRBJ2-7, the V gene TRBV4-3; 9 positions agree with TRBD2. Germline assignment: CDR1 LGHNA and CDR2 YSLEER. J gave up 4 bases and V 0 bases, and 7 bases lay outside the gene matches. CDR3 length: 16 residues. The CDR3 spells CASSQDPGSGRYEQYF. The CDR3 nucleotides read TGCGCCAGCAGCCAAGATCCGGGCAGCGGGAGGTACGAGCAGTACTTC.

The V gene is TRBV9, the J gene TRBJ2-2, with a tentative D call TRBD2 (6 bases). This CDR3 has 14 amino acids. The V end lost 3 bases, the J end lost 7 bases, and 13 bases lay between the germline ends. Germline lookup yields CDR1 SGDLS and CDR2 YYNGEE. The CDR3 loop is CASSAPRGIGELFF. CDR3 DNA sequence: TGTGCCAGCAGCGCTCCCCGGGGGATCGGGGAGCTGTTTTTT.

Note on this clonotype: This may stem from a read error, because a much larger clone lies one nucleotide away. CDR3: CTSSPKRGLPTDTQYF. Here the CDR3 DNA reads TGTACCAGCAGCCCCAAGAGGGGGCTCCCCACCGATACGCAGTATTTT. The chain joins TRBV3-1 to TRBJ2-3; TRBD1 agrees at 7 bases. This CDR3 has 16 amino acids. CDR1 LGHDT and CDR2 YNNKEL come from the germline V gene (reference sequence).

As regards this clonotype: A much larger clone differs from this one at a single base, so this may be a read error. The V call is TRBV4-3, the J call TRBJ2-7; 14 nucleotides align to TRBD2. The CDR3 loop spans 16 amino acids. Germline loops: CDR1 LGHNA, CDR2 YSLEER. With V trimmed by 0 bases and J by 4 bases, 2 bases remained unmatched. The CDR3: CASSQERTSGRYEQYF. In DNA, the CDR3 is TGCGCCAGCAGCCAAGAAAGGACTAGCGGGAGGTACGAGCAGTACTTC.

Only one count was recorded for this clonotype. A much more abundant neighbour one base away suggests this may be a read error. The rearrangement joins TRBV5-1 to TRBJ2-7; 7 bases align to TRBD1. The CDR3 sequence is 14 residues long. CDR1 SGHRS and CDR2 YFSETQ come from the germline V gene. Unmatched junction bases numbered 7, after V lost 6 bases and J lost 1 base. As DNA, the CDR3 is TGCGCCAGCACCTGGTACAGGGGATCCTACGAGCAGTACTTC. Translation gives CASTWYRGSYEQYF.